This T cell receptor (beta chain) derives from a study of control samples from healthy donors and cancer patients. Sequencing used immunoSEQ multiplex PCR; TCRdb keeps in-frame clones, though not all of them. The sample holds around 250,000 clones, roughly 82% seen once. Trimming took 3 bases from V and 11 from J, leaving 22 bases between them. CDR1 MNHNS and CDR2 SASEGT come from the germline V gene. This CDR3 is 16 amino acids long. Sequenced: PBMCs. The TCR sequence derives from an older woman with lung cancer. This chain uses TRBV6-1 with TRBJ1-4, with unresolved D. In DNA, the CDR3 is TGTGCCAGCAGTGATACTCTGAGGGCGCAGGTTGGGAAACTGTTTTTT. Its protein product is CASSDTLRAQVGKLFF.